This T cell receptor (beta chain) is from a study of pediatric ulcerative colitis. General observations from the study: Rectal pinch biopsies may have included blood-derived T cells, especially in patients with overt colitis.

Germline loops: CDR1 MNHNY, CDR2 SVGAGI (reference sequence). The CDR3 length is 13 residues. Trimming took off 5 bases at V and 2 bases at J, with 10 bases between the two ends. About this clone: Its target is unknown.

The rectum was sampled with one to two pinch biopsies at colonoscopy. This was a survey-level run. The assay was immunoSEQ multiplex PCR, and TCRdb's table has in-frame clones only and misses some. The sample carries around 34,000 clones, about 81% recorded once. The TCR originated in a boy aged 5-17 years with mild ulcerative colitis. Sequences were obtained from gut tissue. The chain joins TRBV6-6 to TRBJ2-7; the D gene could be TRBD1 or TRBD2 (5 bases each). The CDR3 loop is CASSRLGAYEQYF. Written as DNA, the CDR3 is TGTGCCAGCAGTAGGTTGGGGGCCTACGAGCAGTACTTC.